The clone carrying this T cell receptor (beta chain) has more than one count but fewer than ten. Its cognate antigen is unknown. Sample-barcoded 5' priming and a J-beta primer mix drove a second PCR of roughly 6 to 12 cycles. Sequencing of every sample gave 2.5 million or more CDR3-containing paired-end reads. One entry per CDR3 protein, called by TCRdb with MiXCR from the 5' RACE reads. The data show about 650,000 distinct CDR3 sequences, less than 40% seen once. This sample is drawn from a study of blood T cells in healthy people across ages. Per sample, at least 5.5 micrograms of total RNA were extracted. Notes on the study in general: Possibly, changes in expanded clonotypes were confounded because donor CMV status was unknown. More naive CD4+ cells and higher diversity marked long-lived donors relative to aged donors.

The sequence was obtained from a woman of 80 years or more in good health. The sample taken for sequencing was blood.

Here the CDR3 reads CASSSSTVQGSEKLFF. As DNA, the CDR3 is TGTGCCAGCAGCTCCTCGACGGTACAGGGGTCTGAAAAACTGTTTTTT. This chain uses TRBV5-6 with TRBJ1-4, with TRBD1 identical over 7 bases. This CDR3 contains 16 residues. Germline lookup yields CDR1 SGHDT and CDR2 YYEEEE. V lost 3 bases and J lost 7; bases outside the gene matches: 12.